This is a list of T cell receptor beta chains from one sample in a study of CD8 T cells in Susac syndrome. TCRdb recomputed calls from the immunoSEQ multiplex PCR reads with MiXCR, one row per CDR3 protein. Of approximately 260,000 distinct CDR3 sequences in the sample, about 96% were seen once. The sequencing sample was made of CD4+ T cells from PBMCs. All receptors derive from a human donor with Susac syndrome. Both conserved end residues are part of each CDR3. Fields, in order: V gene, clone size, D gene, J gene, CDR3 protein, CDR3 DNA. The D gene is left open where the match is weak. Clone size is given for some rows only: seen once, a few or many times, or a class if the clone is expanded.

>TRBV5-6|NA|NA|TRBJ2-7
CASSRRGQAETYEQYF
TGTGCCAGCAGCCGGCGGGGGCAGGCGGAAACATACGAGCAGTACTTC
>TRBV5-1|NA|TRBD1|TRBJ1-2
CASSLEGQGKGYTF
TGCGCCAGCAGCTTGGAGGGACAGGGGAAAGGCTACACCTTC
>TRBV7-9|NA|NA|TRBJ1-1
CASSYGNPNTEAFF
TGTGCCAGCAGCTATGGCAACCCGAACACTGAAGCTTTCTTT
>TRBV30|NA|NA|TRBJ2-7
CAWSSYSSSSFHSYEQYF
TGTGCCTGGAGTTCCTATTCAAGTTCCAGTTTTCATTCCTACGAGCAGTACTTC
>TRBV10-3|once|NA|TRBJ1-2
CAIQQNYGYTF
TGTGCCATCCAACAGAACTATGGCTACACCTTC
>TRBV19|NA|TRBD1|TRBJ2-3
CASTGTGGLDTQYF
TGTGCCAGTACCGGGACAGGGGGTTTGGATACGCAGTATTTT
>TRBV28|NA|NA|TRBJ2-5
CASSSSGAGWQTQYF
TGTGCCAGCAGCAGCTCCGGGGCAGGGTGGCAGACCCAGTACTTC
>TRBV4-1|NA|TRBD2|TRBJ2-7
CASSQEAGGPGGEQYF
TGCGCCAGCAGCCAAGAAGCGGGAGGGCCCGGGGGCGAGCAGTACTTC
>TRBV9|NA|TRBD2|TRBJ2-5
CASSGKGLAGKETQYF
TGTGCCAGCAGCGGAAAGGGACTAGCGGGAAAAGAGACCCAGTACTTC
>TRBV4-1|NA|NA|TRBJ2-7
CASSQDNVDYEQYF
TGCGCCAGCAGCCAAGATAATGTGGATTACGAGCAGTACTTC
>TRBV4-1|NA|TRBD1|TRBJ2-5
CASSPEGQPRETQYF
TGCGCCAGCAGCCCCGAGGGACAGCCCAGGGAGACCCAGTACTTC
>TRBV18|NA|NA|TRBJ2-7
CASSKGVNDYEQYF
TGTGCCAGCTCAAAGGGAGTCAACGACTACGAGCAGTACTTC
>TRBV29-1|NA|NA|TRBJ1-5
CSVAETDSRNQPQHF
TGCAGCGTTGCCGAAACCGACTCCCGAAATCAGCCCCAGCATTTT
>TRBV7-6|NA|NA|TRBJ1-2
CASSPNHPLDGYTF
TGTGCCAGCAGCCCCAACCACCCCTTGGATGGCTACACCTTC
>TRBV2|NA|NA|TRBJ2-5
CASSDRNGETQYF
TGTGCCAGCAGTGACAGAAACGGAGAGACCCAGTACTTC
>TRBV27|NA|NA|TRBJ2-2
CASRTQGPRLFF
TGTGCCAGCAGAACTCAGGGCCCGCGGCTGTTTTTT
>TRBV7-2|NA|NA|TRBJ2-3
CASSPGPGRGTDTQYF
TGTGCCAGCAGCCCCGGGCCAGGACGAGGCACAGATACGCAGTATTTT
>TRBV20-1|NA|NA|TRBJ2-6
CSANGDSGANVLTF
TGCAGTGCCAACGGAGACTCTGGGGCCAACGTCCTGACTTTC
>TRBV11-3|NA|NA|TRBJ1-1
CASRQNVETEAFF
TGTGCCAGCAGGCAAAATGTGGAGACTGAAGCTTTCTTT
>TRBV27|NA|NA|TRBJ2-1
CASAQSRVGNNEQFF
TGTGCCAGCGCACAAAGCAGGGTTGGTAACAATGAGCAGTTCTTC
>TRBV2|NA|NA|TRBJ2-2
CASSEEIYGELFF
TGTGCCAGCAGTGAAGAAATATACGGGGAGCTGTTTTTT
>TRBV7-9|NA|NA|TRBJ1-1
CASSPVGPNTEAFF
TGTGCCAGCAGCCCGGTCGGGCCGAACACTGAAGCTTTCTTT
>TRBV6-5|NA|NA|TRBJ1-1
CASRGREAFF
TGTGCCAGCCGGGGGAGGGAAGCTTTCTTT
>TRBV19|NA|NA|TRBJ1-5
CASSIGGFNQPQHF
TGTGCCAGTAGTATCGGAGGGTTCAATCAGCCCCAGCATTTT
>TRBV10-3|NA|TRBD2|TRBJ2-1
CASRTSFNEQFF
TGTGCCAGCCGGACTAGTTTCAATGAGCAGTTCTTC
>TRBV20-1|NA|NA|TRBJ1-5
CSAREPGGTSNQPQHF
TGCAGTGCTAGGGAGCCTGGAGGGACGAGCAATCAGCCCCAGCATTTT
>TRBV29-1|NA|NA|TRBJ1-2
CSGGQPDYGYTF
TGCAGCGGGGGACAACCAGACTATGGCTACACCTTC
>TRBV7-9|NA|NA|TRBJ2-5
CASSPRVVKETQYF
TGTGCCAGCAGCCCCCGGGTCGTTAAAGAGACCCAGTACTTC
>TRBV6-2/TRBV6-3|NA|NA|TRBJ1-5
CASSWDGNQPQHF
TGTGCCAGCAGTTGGGACGGTAATCAGCCCCAGCATTTT
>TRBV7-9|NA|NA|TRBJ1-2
CASSPPAAFYGYTF
TGTGCCAGCAGTCCCCCCGCGGCGTTCTATGGCTACACCTTC
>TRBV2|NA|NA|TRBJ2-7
CASKYYGIPSAQYF
TGTGCCAGCAAATATTACGGGATCCCATCGGCGCAGTACTTC
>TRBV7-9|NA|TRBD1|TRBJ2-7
CASSVPWTGGYEQYF
TGTGCCAGCAGCGTCCCCTGGACAGGAGGTTACGAGCAGTACTTC
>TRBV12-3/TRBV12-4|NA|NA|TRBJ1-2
CASSFGGRGYTF
TGTGCCAGCAGTTTCGGGGGACGTGGCTACACCTTC
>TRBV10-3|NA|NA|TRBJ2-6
CAISDLTGTSGANVLTF
TGTGCCATCAGTGACCTCACAGGTACTTCTGGGGCCAACGTCCTGACTTTC
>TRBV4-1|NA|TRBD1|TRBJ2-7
CASSQQGAYEQYF
TGCGCCAGCAGCCAACAGGGGGCCTACGAGCAGTACTTC
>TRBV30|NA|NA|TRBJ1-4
CASTVWGGPSTNEKLFF
TGTGCCAGCACAGTTTGGGGGGGCCCGTCAACTAATGAAAAACTGTTTTTT
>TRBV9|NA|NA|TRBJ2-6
CASSVGGRPRSGANVLTF
TGTGCCAGCAGCGTAGGGGGCAGACCGCGCTCTGGGGCCAACGTCCTGACTTTC
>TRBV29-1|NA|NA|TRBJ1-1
CSVVLMNTEAFF
TGCAGCGTTGTCCTGATGAACACTGAAGCTTTCTTT
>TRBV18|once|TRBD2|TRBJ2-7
CASSPSSGTSYEQYF
TGTGCCAGCTCACCATCTAGCGGGACATCCTACGAGCAGTACTTC
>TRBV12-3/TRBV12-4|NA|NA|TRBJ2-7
CASRTGIGYEQYF
TGTGCCAGCAGAACAGGGATAGGCTACGAGCAGTACTTC
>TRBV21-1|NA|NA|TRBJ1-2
CASSKVRQNYGYTF
TGTGCCAGCAGCAAAGTTCGACAGAACTATGGCTACACCTTC
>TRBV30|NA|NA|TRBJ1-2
CARGGQLSNYGYTF
TGTGCCCGAGGAGGGCAGCTATCTAACTATGGCTACACCTTC
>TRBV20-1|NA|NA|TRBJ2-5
CSALGRSQETQYF
TGCAGTGCTCTTGGACGGAGCCAAGAGACCCAGTACTTC
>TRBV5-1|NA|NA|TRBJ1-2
CASSLVGEFRYGYTF
TGCGCCAGCAGCTTGGTTGGGGAGTTTCGCTATGGCTACACCTTC
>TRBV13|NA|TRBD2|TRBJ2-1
CASTLTPSGTYEQFF
TGTGCCAGCACCCTTACACCTAGCGGGACCTATGAGCAGTTCTTC
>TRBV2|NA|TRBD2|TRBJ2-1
CASSQSGRINNEQFF
TGTGCCAGCAGTCAAAGCGGGAGGATAAACAATGAGCAGTTCTTC
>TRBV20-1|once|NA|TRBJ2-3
CSAPTGNSDTQYF
TGCAGTGCCCCGACGGGAAATTCAGATACGCAGTATTTT
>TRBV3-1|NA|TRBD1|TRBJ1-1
CASSRNRGPLNTEAFF
TGTGCCAGCAGCCGGAACAGGGGGCCCTTGAACACTGAAGCTTTCTTT
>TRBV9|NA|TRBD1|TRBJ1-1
CASSAHNRDRGRDPRTEAFF
TGTGCCAGCAGCGCACATAATAGGGACAGGGGGCGCGATCCCCGGACTGAAGCTTTCTTT
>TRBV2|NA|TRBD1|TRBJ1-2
CASRSGTADGYTF
TGTGCCAGCCGAAGCGGGACAGCTGATGGCTACACCTTC
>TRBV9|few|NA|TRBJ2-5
CASSVQETQYF
TGTGCCAGCAGCGTCCAAGAGACCCAGTACTTC
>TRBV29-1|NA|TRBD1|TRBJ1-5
CSENETGGLVQPQHF
TGCAGCGAGAACGAGACAGGGGGACTGGTTCAGCCCCAGCATTTT
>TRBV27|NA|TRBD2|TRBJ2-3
CASSLWASGIKRTDTQYF
TGTGCCAGCAGTTTATGGGCTAGCGGGATAAAACGCACAGATACGCAGTATTTT
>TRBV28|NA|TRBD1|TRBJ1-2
CASKRGQSRGYTF
TGTGCCAGCAAAAGGGGACAGAGCAGGGGCTACACCTTC
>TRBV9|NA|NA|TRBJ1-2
CASSVESKSDGYTF
TGTGCCAGCAGCGTAGAGTCAAAGTCGGATGGCTACACCTTC
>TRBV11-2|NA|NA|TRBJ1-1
CASSLGGGPNTEAFF
TGTGCCAGCAGCCTAGGCGGGGGGCCGAACACTGAAGCTTTCTTT
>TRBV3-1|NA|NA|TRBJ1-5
CASSQVNGANQPQHF
TGTGCCAGCAGCCAAGTCAACGGGGCCAATCAGCCCCAGCATTTT
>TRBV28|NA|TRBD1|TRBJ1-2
CASRLPGQGAPNYGYTF
TGTGCCAGCAGGCTCCCGGGACAGGGGGCCCCTAACTATGGCTACACCTTC
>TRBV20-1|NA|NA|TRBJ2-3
CSANRVLGTDTQYF
TGCAGTGCTAACAGGGTTTTAGGGACAGATACGCAGTATTTT
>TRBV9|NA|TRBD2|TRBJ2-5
CASSGLVAGVGETQYF
TGTGCCAGCAGCGGGCTTGTAGCGGGAGTAGGAGAGACCCAGTACTTC